Below are 30 T cell receptor beta chains sequenced from a single sample in a study of prognosis after radiotherapy for stage I lung cancer. Genomic DNA yielded TCR beta CDR3, amplified by two-round multiplex PCR. TRBV and TRBJ genes each had their own specific primers in first-round PCR. TCRdb ran MiXCR on the multiplex PCR reads and lists one entry per CDR3 protein. The sample lists about 51,000 distinct CDR3 sequences; 30% to 35% were seen once. The starting material was PBMCs, obtained before or after stereotactic body radiation therapy (not recorded which). These TCRs come from a donor aged 50 or older with non-small cell lung cancer.

The chain employs TRBV18 and TRBJ1-2; D not resolved. Germline V gene lookup returns CDR1 KGHSH and CDR2 LQKENI. The length of the CDR3 is 13 residues. Trimming cost V 2 bases and J 13 bases, with 17 bases left between them. The CDR3 loop is CASSPIPGYDATF. For the CDR3, the DNA is TGTGCCAGCTCACCAATCCCGGGATATGATGCCACCTTC.

The table lists this clonotype with many counts. This chain joins TRBV12-5 and TRBJ2-5; no firm D call. The CDR3 spans 14 residues. Trimming left V 4 bases short and J 5 bases short, with 14 bases between. CDR1 and CDR2 (germline): LGHNT, FRNRAP. CDR3 nucleotide sequence: TGTGCTAGTGGTTGGGCGTTCGGCGGCGAGACCCAGTACTTC. This gives the protein CASGWAFGGETQYF.

The table lists this clonotype with a few counts. This likely came from a read error, as a far larger clone is one base away. This chain connects TRBV7-2 to TRBJ2-3; 7 positions match TRBD2. The V gene's germline CDR1 is SGHTA and CDR2 FQGNSA. The CDR3 is made up of 15 amino acids. CDR3 DNA sequence: TGTGCCGGCAGCTTAAGACGGGAGGTGCTGTATACGCAGTATTTT. Amino acids: CAGSLRREVLYTQYF.

This clonotype was seen at least ten times. The chain recombines TRBV10-3 with TRBJ2-7; TRBD2 aligns across 11 bases. The CDR3 is made up of 18 amino acids. The junction had 10 bases not matched to a gene; V was cut back by 3 bases and J by 0 bases. Germline V gene lookup returns CDR1 ENHRY and CDR2 SYGVKD. CDR3 region: CAISDPSLAGGSSYEQYF. CDR3 coding DNA: TGTGCCATCAGTGATCCTAGTCTAGCGGGAGGAAGCTCCTACGAGCAGTACTTC.

The chain recombines TRBV9 with TRBJ2-5; D tentatively reads TRBD1 or TRBD2 (5 bases each). This CDR3 contains 16 residues. Germline V gene lookup returns CDR1 SGDLS and CDR2 YYNGEE. The germline V and J ends were trimmed by 0 bases and 4 bases, with 16 bases remaining between them. The CDR3 sequence is CASSVAGTTGAETQYF. The CDR3 bases are TGTGCCAGCAGCGTAGCCGGGACGACCGGGGCAGAGACCCAGTACTTC.

The table lists this clonotype with a few counts. The chain uses TRBV5-1 and TRBJ2-5; a possible D gene is TRBD2 (5 bases). V lost 3 bases and J 4 bases, leaving 13 bases between the germline ends. CDR3 length: 14 amino acids. CDR1 is SGHRS and CDR2 is YFSETQ in the germline V gene. CDR3 residues: CASSSASGLETQYF. DNA of the CDR3: TGCGCCAGCAGCTCGGCTTCCGGACTAGAGACCCAGTACTTC. Full variable domain (remainder filled in from reference TRBV5-1 and TRBJ2-5): KAGVTQTPRYLIKTRGQQVTLSCSPISGHRSVSWYQQTPGQGLQFLFEYFSETQRNKGNFPGRFSGRQFSNSRSEMNVSTLELGDSALYLCASSSASGLETQYFGPGTRLLVL.

This clonotype is classed as medium-sized. The chain combines TRBV11-3 with TRBJ2-7, with 7 nucleotides matching TRBD2. The germline gives CDR1 SGHNT, CDR2 YENEEA. The junction had 12 bases not matched to a gene; V was cut back by 2 bases and J by 5 bases. This CDR3 has 16 residues. In DNA, the CDR3 is TGTGCCAGCAGCTTACCCTCGAGAGGCGGGAGCGACGAGCAGTACTTC. Amino acid sequence: CASSLPSRGGSDEQYF.

This chain uses TRBV6-2 or TRBV6-3 with TRBJ2-4; TRBD1 might be the D (6 bases). CDR3 size: 13 residues. Trimming pared 4 bases from V and 5 bases from J, leaving 9 bases between. Germline CDR1 and CDR2: MNHEY and SVGEGT. CDR3 DNA: TGTGCCAGCAGTTGTGGACAGCAAAACATTCAGTACTTC. This encodes CASSCGQQNIQYF.

This clonotype was observed at least ten times. The chain employs TRBV19 and TRBJ1-5; D is ambiguous. This CDR3 has 16 amino acids. V was clipped by 5 bases and J by 7 bases, with 21 bases between them. CDR1 and CDR2 from the germline V gene are LNHDA and SQIVND (reference sequence). CDR3 bases: TGTGCCAGTAGTTCGCCGGGAGCCAAGAACCGACAGCCCCAGCATTTT. Translation gives CASSSPGAKNRQPQHF.

This clonotype showed up just once. The chain employs TRBV20-1 and TRBJ1-4; D gene uncertain. This CDR3 region has 14 residues. The germline gives CDR1 DFQATT, CDR2 SNEGSKA (reference sequence). V was trimmed by 3 bases and J by 4 bases, leaving 12 bases between them. CDR3 bases: TGCAGTGCTAGTGACCGGGAGGGTAATGAAAAACTGTTTTTT. Residues: CSASDREGNEKLFF.

The table lists this clonotype with many counts. This chain connects TRBV7-8 to TRBJ2-6, with D hard to call. This CDR3 is built from 21 residues. The V gene's germline CDR1 is SGHVS and CDR2 FQNEAQ. V dropped 5 bases and J dropped 1 base, with 27 bases sitting between them. The CDR3: CASSVPLRTSIPLSGANVLTF. As DNA, the CDR3 is TGTGCCAGCAGCGTACCCCTTCGGACCTCCATTCCCCTATCTGGGGCCAACGTCCTGACTTTC.

This chain uses TRBV7-3 with TRBJ2-3; 7 bases are shared with TRBD1. The CDR3 covers 15 residues. The J segment lost 2 bases and the V segment lost 10 bases, leaving 12 bases of the junction unmatched. Germline V gene lookup returns CDR1 SGHTA and CDR2 FQGTGA. CDR3 nucleotides: TGTGCCAAAAGCTTGGGACAGCACTTCACAGATACGCAGTATTTT. Its protein product is CAKSLGQHFTDTQYF.

This clonotype showed up many times. The chain joins TRBV12-5 to TRBJ2-7, with D maybe TRBD1 (6 bases). V dropped 7 bases and J dropped 3 bases, with 13 bases sitting between them. The CDR3 consists of 13 residues. CDR1 LGHNT and CDR2 FRNRAP come from the germline V gene. The chain's CDR3 is CASAPDSYYEQYF. Here the CDR3 DNA reads TGTGCTAGTGCCCCGGACAGTTACTACGAGCAGTACTTC.

This clonotype occurred many times. The chain couples TRBV19 to TRBJ2-1; 8 bases fit TRBD2. With V trimmed by 6 bases and J by 7 bases, 5 bases remained unmatched. Germline values: CDR1 LNHDA, CDR2 SQIVND (reference sequence). The CDR3 length is 13 residues. CDR3 amino acids: CASSRSGSNEQFF. For the CDR3, the DNA is TGTGCCAGTAGCCGCAGCGGGAGTAATGAGCAGTTCTTC. The full variable domain, rest sourced from reference TRBV19 and TRBJ2-1, is DGGITQSPKYLFRKEGQNVTLSCEQNLNHDAMYWYRQDPGQGLRLIYYSQIVNDFQKGDIAEGYSVSREKKESFPLTVTSAQKNPTAFYLCASSRSGSNEQFFGPGTRLTVL.

This clonotype came up many times. CDR3 sequence: CSVGLAGLYEQYF. CDR3 in DNA: TGCAGCGTGGGACTAGCGGGACTCTACGAGCAGTACTTC. V gene TRBV29-1 combines with J gene TRBJ2-7; 13 bases line up with TRBD2. Trimming removed 6 bases from V and 3 bases from J; junction bases left unmatched: 2. The CDR3 totals 13 residues. Germline CDR1 and CDR2: SQVTM and ANQGSEA.

This clonotype was seen many times. The chain joins TRBV28 to TRBJ1-4; TRBD1 aligns across 11 bases. Germline trimming cut 6 bases from V and 3 bases from J; bases unmatched to any gene: 9. Germline V gene data show CDR1 as MDHEN and CDR2 as SYDVKM. This CDR3 is 17 amino acids long. CDR3 region: CASRVRTGGAPNEKLFF. The CDR3 bases are TGTGCCAGCAGAGTCAGGACAGGGGGCGCGCCTAATGAAAAACTGTTTTTT.

This clonotype was recorded many times. The chain has TRBV20-1 and TRBJ2-1; 7 bases are shared with TRBD2. CDR1 DFQATT and CDR2 SNEGSKA come from the germline V gene (reference sequence). V lost 3 bases, J lost 4 bases, and 9 bases stayed unmatched. The CDR3 totals 15 residues. CDR3 loop: CSARSALAVYNEQFF. The CDR3 DNA reads TGCAGTGCTAGGTCGGCCCTAGCGGTTTACAATGAGCAGTTCTTC.

This clonotype occurred many times. V usage is TRBV30 and J usage is TRBJ2-3; the D gene is possibly TRBD2 (7 bases). The CDR3 has 15 amino acids. Per germline, CDR1 GTSNPN and CDR2 SVGIG (reference sequence). V gave up 5 bases and J gave up 4 bases, with 19 bases separating them. This CDR3 is CAWGGAKRGADTQYF. CDR3 nucleotide sequence: TGTGCCTGGGGGGGGGCGAAACGGGGGGCAGATACGCAGTATTTT.

This clonotype is medium-sized within its sample. The genes are TRBV7-3 and TRBJ2-3, with D hard to call. The CDR3 length is 18 residues. Germline lookup yields CDR1 SGHTA and CDR2 FQGTGA. The germline V and J ends were trimmed by 4 bases and 0 bases, with 20 bases remaining between them. CDR3 in amino acids: CASSCPYHPHRSTDTQYF. The CDR3 region has the DNA TGTGCCAGCAGCTGCCCCTACCACCCCCATCGGAGCACAGATACGCAGTATTTT.

This clonotype came up a few times. A single base is all that separates this from a far larger clone, so a read error is likely. The rearrangement uses TRBV6-2 or TRBV6-3 and TRBJ1-3, with D possibly TRBD1 on 6 matching bases. The germline CDR1 and CDR2 sequences are MNHEY and SVGEGT. The CDR3 sequence is 15 residues long. The V end lost 4 bases, the J end lost 6 bases, and 16 bases lay between the germline ends. Written as DNA, the CDR3 is TGTGCCAGCAGTTCGGGGGGGGGGCCTGTAAACACCATATATTTT. Translation: CASSSGGGPVNTIYF.

A note on this clonotype: Being one base from a much bigger clone, this may be a read error. CDR3 loop: CASIPRGPETQYF. CDR3 nucleotide sequence: TGTGCCAGCATCCCTAGGGGGCCCGAGACCCAGTACTTC. This chain links TRBV7-2 with TRBJ2-5, with TRBD1 matching 7 bases. V lost 7 bases, J lost 5 bases, and 7 bases stayed unmatched. The length of the CDR3 is 13 residues. CDR1 is SGHTA and CDR2 is FQGNSA in the germline V gene.

About this clonotype: A far larger clone is a single base away, which makes a read error likely. The chain has TRBV12-3 or TRBV12-4 and TRBJ2-1; 8 bases are a match to TRBD1. The trim removed 5 bases at V and 10 bases at J, leaving 13 bases unmatched. This CDR3 is 15 amino acids long. In nucleotides, the CDR3 is TGTGCCAGCAGTCAGGGGGCTGCACAGGGCTACGAGCAGTTCTTC. This translates into CASSQGAAQGYEQFF.

Regarding this clonotype: It is likely a read error: a sequence one base away is far more abundant. The chain employs TRBV6-1 and TRBJ1-5; TRBD1 matches 7 bases. The germline V gene encodes CDR1 MNHNS and CDR2 SASEGT. CDR3 length: 13 amino acids. The junction had 2 bases not matched to a gene; V was cut back by 5 bases and J by 4 bases. CDR3 bases: TGTGCCAGCAGTCACAGGGGAAATCAGCCCCAGCATTTT. Its protein product is CASSHRGNQPQHF.

About this clonotype: A much larger clone sits a single nucleotide away, making a read error possible. The chain uses TRBV2 and TRBJ1-1; D remains unclear. Looked up from germline, CDR1 is SNHLY and CDR2 is FYNNEI. With 2 bases removed from V and 4 bases from J, the gap between germline ends came to 14 bases. The CDR3 spans 15 residues. CDR3 coding DNA: TGTGCCAGCAGTGAAAGGCCGCGGCGGTGCACTGAAGCTTTCTTT. As protein: CASSERPRRCTEAFF. Together with reference TRBV2 and TRBJ1-1, the CDR3 gives the full variable domain: EPEVTQTPSHQVTQMGQEVILRCVPISNHLYFYWYRQILGQKVEFLVSFYNNEISEKSEIFDDQFSVERPDGSNFTLKIRSTKLEDSAMYFCASSERPRRCTEAFFGQGTRLTVV.

This chain joins TRBV28 and TRBJ2-1; D unclear. The CDR3 is 11 residues long. V was trimmed by 3 bases and J by 13 bases, leaving 10 bases between them. The germline V gene has CDR1 MDHEN and CDR2 SYDVKM. CDR3 sequence reads: CASSFHNYQFF. CDR3 in DNA: TGTGCCAGCAGTTTCCACAATTATCAGTTCTTC.

By its share, this clonotype is medium-sized. V gene TRBV4-2 combines with J gene TRBJ2-3; unclear D gene. The ends were cut back, 0 bases at V and 8 bases at J, with 9 bases in the middle. Germline CDR1 reads LGHNA; CDR2 reads YNFKEQ. The CDR3 totals 13 residues. CDR3 sequence (DNA): TGTGCCAGCAGCCAAGACTCACTGGGTACGCAGTATTTT. This codes for CASSQDSLGTQYF.

Comments on this clonotype: Germline is not matched at one junction end, which may reflect a read error. CDR3 sequence: CASSSAGRFTVELFF. In DNA, the CDR3 is TGTGCCAGCAGCTCCGCTGGGAGGTTCACCGTGGAGCTGTTTTTT. The chain is built from TRBV7-2 and TRBJ2-2; weak D call: TRBD2 (6 bases). Germline V gives CDR1 SGHTA, CDR2 FQGNSA. The CDR3 loop spans 15 amino acids.

Ten or more counts support this clonotype. As DNA, the CDR3 is TGTGCCAGCAGCTTAGGTCGGACTGTGAGCTCCTACGAGCAGTACTTC. Its protein product is CASSLGRTVSSYEQYF. The chain employs TRBV7-2 and TRBJ2-7; TRBD2 might be the D (5 bases). V was pared by 1 base and J by 0 bases, with 13 bases between. Germline CDR1 is SGHTA and CDR2 is FQGNSA. CDR3 length: 16 residues.

This clonotype was detected ten times or more. The chain combines TRBV6-2 or TRBV6-3 with TRBJ2-5; a weak D match, TRBD1 (6 bases). Looked up from germline, CDR1 is MNHEY and CDR2 is SVGEGT. The CDR3 spans 14 residues. V was trimmed by 5 bases and J by 5 bases, leaving 15 bases between them. The CDR3 region is CASSPRQGSETQYF. The CDR3 DNA reads as TGTGCCAGCAGTCCCCGGCAGGGGTCGGAGACCCAGTACTTC.

In the case of this clonotype: One base separates it from a far larger clone, so it is likely a read error. The gene calls are TRBV6-2 or TRBV6-3 and TRBJ2-1, with D perhaps matching TRBD2 (6 bases). CDR3 length: 12 amino acids. The germline V gene encodes CDR1 MNHEY and CDR2 SVGEGT. In nucleotides, the CDR3 is TGTGCCTCGGAGGGCGGTTACAATGAGAAGTTCTTC. Translating it yields CASEGGYNEKFF.